Included here is one T cell receptor beta chain sequence, with context. What it binds is unknown. This sample is part of a study of neoadjuvant nivolumab and ipilimumab in lung cancer. The protocol was immunoSEQ multiplex PCR, while the TCRdb copy is restricted to in-frame clones and leaves out a portion. The sample lists 25,000 to 30,000 clones, around 80% occurring once. Deletions cut 6 bases from V and 3 bases from J, with 18 bases between. Germline CDR1 and CDR2: MDHEN and SYDVKM. CDR3 size: 15 residues. Study conclusions and caveats: Only two of four nivolumab-treated tumors gained richness and clonality by surgery.

This material consisted of peripheral blood, taken before neoadjuvant nivolumab, alone or with ipilimumab. The receptor's source is an adult with non-small cell lung cancer. V is TRBV28 and J is TRBJ2-7; no clear D gene. DNA for the CDR3: TGTGCCAGCAGCGCGGCGGTAGGGTATGGCTACGAGCAGTACTTC. It yields the protein CASSAAVGYGYEQYF.